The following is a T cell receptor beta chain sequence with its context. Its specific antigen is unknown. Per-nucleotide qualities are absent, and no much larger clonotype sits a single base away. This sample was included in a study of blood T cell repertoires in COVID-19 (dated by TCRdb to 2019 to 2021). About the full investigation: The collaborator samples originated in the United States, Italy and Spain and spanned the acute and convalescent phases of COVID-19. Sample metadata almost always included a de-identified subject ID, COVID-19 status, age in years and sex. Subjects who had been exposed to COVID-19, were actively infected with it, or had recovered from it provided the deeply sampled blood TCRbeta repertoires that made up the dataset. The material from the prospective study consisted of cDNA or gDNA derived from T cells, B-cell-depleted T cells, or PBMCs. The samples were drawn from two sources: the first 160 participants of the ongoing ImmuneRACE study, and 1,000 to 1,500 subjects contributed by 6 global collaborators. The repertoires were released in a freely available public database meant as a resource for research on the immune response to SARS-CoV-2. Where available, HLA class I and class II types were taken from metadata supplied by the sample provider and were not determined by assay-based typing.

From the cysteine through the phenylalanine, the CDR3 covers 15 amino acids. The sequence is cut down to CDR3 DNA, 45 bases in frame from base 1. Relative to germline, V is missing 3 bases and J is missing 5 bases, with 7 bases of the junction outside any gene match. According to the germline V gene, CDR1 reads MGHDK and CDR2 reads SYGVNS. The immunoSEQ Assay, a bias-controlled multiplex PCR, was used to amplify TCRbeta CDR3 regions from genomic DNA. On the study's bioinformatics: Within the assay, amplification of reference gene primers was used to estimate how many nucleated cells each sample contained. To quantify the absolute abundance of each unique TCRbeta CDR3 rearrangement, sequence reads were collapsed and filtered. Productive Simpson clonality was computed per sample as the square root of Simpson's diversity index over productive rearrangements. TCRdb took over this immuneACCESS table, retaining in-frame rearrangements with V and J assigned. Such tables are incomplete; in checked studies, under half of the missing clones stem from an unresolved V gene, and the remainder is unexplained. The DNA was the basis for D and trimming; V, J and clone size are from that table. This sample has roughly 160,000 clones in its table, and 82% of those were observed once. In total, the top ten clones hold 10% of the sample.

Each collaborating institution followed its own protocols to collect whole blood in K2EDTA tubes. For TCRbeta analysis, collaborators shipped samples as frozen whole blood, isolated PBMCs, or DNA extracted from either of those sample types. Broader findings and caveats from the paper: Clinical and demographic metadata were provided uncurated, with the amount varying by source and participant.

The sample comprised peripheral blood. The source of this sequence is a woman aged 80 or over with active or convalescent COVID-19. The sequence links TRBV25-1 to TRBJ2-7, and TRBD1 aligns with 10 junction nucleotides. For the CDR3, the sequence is CASSDPRQGANEQYF. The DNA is TGTGCCAGCAGTGACCCACGACAGGGGGCGAACGAGCAGTACTTC.